The 9 T cell receptor beta chains in this list originate from one sample, sequenced in a study of PD-1 blockade in mismatch repair-deficient tumors. The table came from immunoSEQ multiplex PCR; TCRdb's copy has only in-frame clones and leaves some out. This table has some 120,000 clones, 86% appearing once. The specimen comprised peripheral blood, sampled 44 weeks after starting pembrolizumab. These receptors were obtained from an adult with mismatch repair-deficient cancer.

This rearrangement joins TRBV11-2 to TRBJ2-3; no reliable D call. Germline assignment: CDR1 SGHAT and CDR2 FQNNGV. The V gene lost 6 bases and the J gene lost 4 bases, with 8 bases spanning the gap. This CDR3 has 12 residues. The CDR3 region is CASRKLSDTQYF. The CDR3 nucleotides read TGTGCCAGCAGGAAGTTATCAGATACGCAGTATTTT.

This clone was detected only once. V usage is TRBV6-6 and J usage is TRBJ2-7; D is possibly TRBD1 (6 bases). Trimming removed 3 bases at V and 5 bases at J, with 14 bases between. Germline lookup yields CDR1 MNHNY and CDR2 SVGAGI (reference sequence). This CDR3 is 14 amino acids long. The CDR3 spells CASSYGGPYDEQYF. In nucleotides, the CDR3 is TGTGCCAGCAGTTATGGGGGCCCTTACGACGAGCAGTACTTC.

This chain links TRBV29-1 with TRBJ2-7; D perhaps matches TRBD2 (5 bases). Trimming removed 0 bases at V and 7 bases at J, with 10 bases between. Germline V gives CDR1 SQVTM, CDR2 ANQGSEA. CDR3 length: 12 residues. Here the CDR3 reads CSVEDGSGEQYF. As DNA, the CDR3 is TGCAGCGTTGAAGATGGTTCGGGGGAGCAGTACTTC.

This chain uses TRBV5-4 with TRBJ2-1; possibly TRBD2 for D (5 bases). Germline CDR1 reads SGHNT; CDR2 reads YYREEE (reference sequence). V lost 5 bases, J lost 6 bases, and 18 bases lay in between. The CDR3 runs 15 residues. CDR3 coding DNA: TGTGCCAGCAGAAATCTAGCTGGCCGTTTCAATGAGCAGTTCTTC. Protein: CASRNLAGRFNEQFF.

The rearrangement uses TRBV7-8 and TRBJ1-5; D is undetermined. V was cut by 2 bases and J by 3 bases, with 8 bases left in between. The CDR3 length is 14 residues. Per germline, CDR1 SGHVS and CDR2 FQNEAQ. The chain's CDR3 is CASSLSPANQPQHF. In nucleotides, the CDR3 is TGTGCCAGCAGCTTAAGCCCAGCCAATCAGCCCCAGCATTTT.

The chain recombines TRBV11-3 with TRBJ2-3; D is unclear. CDR1 and CDR2 (germline): SGHNT, YENEEA. The CDR3 is 13 amino acids. Deletions cut 9 bases from V and 1 base from J, with 11 bases between. CDR3 sequence: CASTQSRTDTQYF. CDR3 DNA: TGTGCCAGTACTCAGAGTCGCACAGATACGCAGTATTTT.

The chain couples TRBV11-2 to TRBJ2-5; 11 bases fit TRBD2. CDR1 and CDR2 from the germline V gene are SGHAT and FQNNGV. This CDR3 comprises 15 residues. The ends lost 4 bases at V and 3 bases at J; junction bases unmatched: 4. The CDR3: CASSSLGLAEETQYF. CDR3 DNA: TGTGCCAGCAGCTCCCTGGGACTAGCGGAAGAGACCCAGTACTTC.

This rearrangement joins TRBV19 to TRBJ2-5, with 8 bases that match TRBD2. The CDR3 is 14 residues long. Germline V lookup: CDR1 LNHDA, CDR2 SQIVND (reference sequence). V shed 5 bases, J shed 7 bases, and the junction held 9 bases outside the gene matches. Here the CDR3 reads CASSPGTRWATQYF. The CDR3 DNA is TGTGCCAGTAGTCCCGGGACTAGATGGGCGACCCAGTACTTC.

This chain uses TRBV7-9 with TRBJ2-5; TRBD1 might be the D (6 bases). V dropped 4 bases and J dropped 2 bases, with 14 bases sitting between them. This CDR3 spans 15 amino acids. Germline V gene lookup returns CDR1 SEHNR and CDR2 FQNEAQ (reference sequence). CDR3 in amino acids: CASSSTGQKQETQYF. DNA of the CDR3: TGTGCCAGCAGCTCGACCGGACAGAAACAAGAGACCCAGTACTTC.